This record covers a single TCR beta chain. Antigen unknown. Trimming removed 0 bases from V and 5 bases from J, with 8 bases in between. The CDR3 runs 13 residues. Germline-derived CDR1 and CDR2 are SGHDT and YYEEEE. These data belong to a study of cytomegalovirus exposure and HLA in healthy donors. Whole-study results and caveats: Most TCR sequences proved rare, with some public TCRs found in many donors. Highly shared variants forming one cluster were likely a sequencing artifact. For TCR beta chains, V- and J-gene trimming was later linked to a missense DCLRE1C variant.

The PCR had 60 Vbeta and 13 Jbeta primers. The repertoire was sequenced with immunoSEQ multiplex PCR; TCRdb's copy has only in-frame clones and lacks some. This table has 270,000 or so clones, just over 85% appearing once. Input material: PBMCs. The origin of this receptor is a man aged 35 to 55 in good health and CMV-seropositive. This chain uses TRBV5-6 with TRBJ1-1, with D uncertain. The CDR3 spells CASSLVQATEAFF. The DNA of the CDR3 is TGTGCCAGCAGCTTGGTTCAGGCGACTGAAGCTTTCTTT.